The 17 T cell receptor beta chains below come from one sample, sequenced in a study of beta chain features in type 1 diabetes. Expressed TCRB transcripts were sequenced because the entire RNA isolate underwent reverse transcription. Assay: immunoSEQ multiplex PCR; the TCRdb copy retains only in-frame clones and omits some. The profile covers a few hundred thousand clones, with less than 15% appearing a single time and about 0.018% taken by the ten largest. Material: naive CD4+ T cells from blood. The receptors shown here come from a woman between 18 and 30 years old in good health.

This clone was seen a handful of times. The V and J genes are TRBV29-1 and TRBJ2-5; the match to TRBD1 covers 7 bases. The CDR3 runs 14 residues. Germline V gene sequence: CDR1 SQVTM, CDR2 ANQGSEA. Trimming took 6 bases from V and 5 from J; bases not matched to a gene: 12. The CDR3 region has the DNA TGCAGCGTCGCGACAGTCCCCAGGGGGGAGACCCAGTACTTC. This codes for CSVATVPRGETQYF.

This clone showed up just a few times. The V gene is TRBV30, the J gene TRBJ1-2; perhaps TRBD1 as D (5 bases). The CDR3 sequence is 15 residues long. Germline V gene sequence: CDR1 GTSNPN, CDR2 SVGIG (reference sequence). V lost 0 bases and J lost 2, with 13 bases in between. The CDR3 DNA reads TGTGCCTGGAGTGTACAGGTCAGACCAAACTATGGCTACACCTTC. Amino acid sequence: CAWSVQVRPNYGYTF.

The rearrangement joins TRBV25-1 to TRBJ2-5; D is uncertain. Trimming shortened V by 3 bases and J by 2 bases, and 10 bases separated the two germline ends. Germline lookup yields CDR1 MGHDK and CDR2 SYGVNS. CDR3 length: 14 residues. The CDR3 sequence: CASSERLVQETQYF. CDR3 coding DNA: TGTGCCAGCAGTGAGCGGCTGGTTCAAGAGACCCAGTACTTC.

This clone was seen a handful of times. The V gene is TRBV4-3, the J gene TRBJ2-3; 10 bases fit TRBD2. V lost 0 bases and J lost 6; bases outside the gene matches: 9. Germline CDR1 is LGHNA and CDR2 is YSLEER. The CDR3 contains 17 residues. The CDR3 region has the DNA TGCGCCAGCAGCCAAGATCCCCCTAGCGGGAGTTTGGATACGCAGTATTTT. Its protein product is CASSQDPPSGSLDTQYF.

A few counts support this clone. The DNA for the CDR3 is TGTGCCTGGAGTGTTGTGGGGGGTAGAGAGACCCAGTACTTC. Amino acid sequence: CAWSVVGGRETQYF. The V call is TRBV30, the J call TRBJ2-5, with a weak D call TRBD2 (6 bases). Germline V gene sequence: CDR1 GTSNPN, CDR2 SVGIG (reference sequence). There are 14 residues in the CDR3. V lost 0 bases and J lost 4, with 12 bases in between. Full variable domain (rest looked up from reference TRBV30 and TRBJ2-5): SQTIHQWPATLVQPVGSPLSLECTVEGTSNPNLYWYRQAAGRGLQLLFYSVGIGQISSEVPQNLSASRPQDRQFILSSKKLLLSDSGFYLCAWSVVGGRETQYFGPGTRLLVL.

The chain has TRBV5-1 and TRBJ2-7; possibly TRBD1 for D (6 bases). Looked up from germline, CDR1 is SGHRS and CDR2 is YFSETQ. The V end lost 4 bases, the J end lost 2 bases, and 16 bases lay between the germline ends. This CDR3 has 15 residues. As DNA, the CDR3 is TGCGCCAGCAGCCTCACCGGGACAAAGCCCTACGAGCAGTACTTC. As protein: CASSLTGTKPYEQYF. Full variable domain (missing parts from reference TRBV5-1 and TRBJ2-7): KAGVTQTPRYLIKTRGQQVTLSCSPISGHRSVSWYQQTPGQGLQFLFEYFSETQRNKGNFPGRFSGRQFSNSRSEMNVSTLELGDSALYLCASSLTGTKPYEQYFGPGTRLTVT.

The chain employs TRBV28 and TRBJ1-1, with 8 bases identical to TRBD1. Germline V gene data show CDR1 as MDHEN and CDR2 as SYDVKM. The CDR3 loop spans 16 amino acids. The ends lost 6 bases at V and 4 bases at J; junction bases unmatched: 13. The CDR3 nucleotides read TGTGCCAGCAGCGATCCAACAGGGGGTAGTGGCACTGAAGCTTTCTTT. It yields the protein CASSDPTGGSGTEAFF.

This clone was seen a few times. The chain combines TRBV27 with TRBJ1-2; D may be TRBD1 (6 bases). The germline V and J ends were trimmed by 6 bases and 5 bases, with 19 bases remaining between them. CDR3 length: 15 amino acids. CDR1 and CDR2 from the germline V gene are MNHEY and SMNVEV (reference sequence). The CDR3 DNA reads TGTGCCAGCAGGCACGAGACAGGAGGCGGATATGGCTACACCTTC. Its translation is CASRHETGGGYGYTF.

The chain links TRBV5-6 to TRBJ1-2; 8 bases fit TRBD1. CDR1 and CDR2 from the germline V gene are SGHDT and YYEEEE. CDR3 length equals 15 residues. The J segment lost 2 bases and the V segment lost 0 bases, leaving 3 bases of the junction unmatched. Here the CDR3 DNA reads TGTGCCAGCAGCTTGGTTCCAGGGGGCAACTATGGCTACACCTTC. Its protein is CASSLVPGGNYGYTF.

This clone was recorded a few times. V and J are TRBV10-3 and TRBJ2-7; 7 bases line up with TRBD1. The CDR3 consists of 12 residues. Germline CDR1 and CDR2: ENHRY and SYGVKD. V shed 2 bases and J 6 bases; nucleotides not matched to a gene: 1. The DNA for the CDR3 is TGTGCCATCAGTGAGGAGGGGGCCGAGCAGTACTTC. This gives the protein CAISEEGAEQYF.

This clone came up a few times. The V call is TRBV2, the J call TRBJ2-3; TRBD2 agrees at 11 bases. The V gene end was trimmed by 6 bases and the J gene end by 1 base; junction bases not matched to a gene: 3. The CDR3 sequence is 15 residues long. Germline V CDR1 and CDR2: SNHLY, FYNNEI. This chain's CDR3 is CASRGGLAGTDTQYF. CDR3 nucleotide sequence: TGTGCCAGCAGGGGGGGACTAGCGGGCACAGATACGCAGTATTTT. Full variable domain (outside the CDR3, taken from reference TRBV2 and TRBJ2-3): EPEVTQTPSHQVTQMGQEVILRCVPISNHLYFYWYRQILGQKVEFLVSFYNNEISEKSEIFDDQFSVERPDGSNFTLKIRSTKLEDSAMYFCASRGGLAGTDTQYFGPGTRLTVL.

This chain connects TRBV15 to TRBJ2-5; D might be TRBD1 (6 bases). Between the trimmed V and J ends, which lost 0 bases and 4 bases, there was a span of 9 bases. Germline CDR1 LNHNV, CDR2 YYDKDF (reference sequence). There are 14 residues in the CDR3. This CDR3 is CATSRDRGPETQYF. The CDR3 DNA sequence: TGTGCCACCAGCAGAGACAGGGGCCCAGAGACCCAGTACTTC. Based on the CDR3 plus reference TRBV15 and TRBJ2-5, the full variable domain is DAMVIQNPRYQVTQFGKPVTLSCSQTLNHNVMYWYQQKSSQAPKLLFHYYDKDFNNEADTPDNFQSRRPNTSFCFLDIRSPGLGDTAMYLCATSRDRGPETQYFGPGTRLLVL.

This clone was seen a handful of times. V gene TRBV28 combines with J gene TRBJ1-5; possible D gene TRBD1, 6 bases. Germline V gene sequence: CDR1 MDHEN, CDR2 SYDVKM. Trimming took 6 bases from V and 3 from J, leaving 12 bases between them. CDR3 size: 14 residues. The CDR3 protein is CASSRQANNQPQHF. Here the CDR3 DNA reads TGTGCCAGCAGCCGACAGGCGAACAATCAGCCCCAGCATTTT. Looking up the rest from reference TRBV28 and TRBJ1-5 gives the full variable domain: DVKVTQSSRYLVKRTGEKVFLECVQDMDHENMFWYRQDPGLGLRLIYFSYDVKMKEKGDIPEGYSVSREKKERFSLILESASTNQTSMYLCASSRQANNQPQHFGDGTRLSIL.

The CDR3 here is CASSTNRGANYGYTF. CDR3 DNA sequence: TGTGCCAGCAGCACAAATCGAGGAGCTAACTATGGCTACACCTTC. The chain joins TRBV27 to TRBJ1-2; D is ambiguous. Per the germline V gene, CDR1 is MNHEY and CDR2 is SMNVEV (reference sequence). The CDR3 totals 15 residues. V lost 6 bases and J 0 bases, leaving 14 bases between the germline ends.

Only a few counts were recorded for this clone. The chain carries TRBV27 and TRBJ2-1, with 10 bases fitting TRBD2. The CDR3 length is 19 residues. V was clipped by 2 bases and J by 2 bases; unmatched bases: 12. Germline assignment: CDR1 MNHEY and CDR2 SMNVEV (reference sequence). CDR3 loop: CASSLEASGSVRAYNEQFF. The CDR3 bases are TGTGCCAGCAGTTTAGAGGCTAGCGGGAGTGTTAGGGCCTACAATGAGCAGTTCTTC.

This clone has a handful of counts. The same CDR3 is also encoded by other DNA sequences in this sample. The rearrangement joins TRBV5-1 to TRBJ2-7, with D hard to call. Trimming shortened V by 0 bases and J by 3 bases, and 7 bases separated the two germline ends. CDR3 length equals 13 residues. In germline, CDR1 is SGHRS, CDR2 YFSETQ. CDR3 sequence reads: CASSLAAGYEQYF. The CDR3 nucleotides are TGCGCCAGCAGCTTGGCTGCAGGCTACGAGCAGTACTTC. Full variable domain (remainder filled in from reference TRBV5-1 and TRBJ2-7): KAGVTQTPRYLIKTRGQQVTLSCSPISGHRSVSWYQQTPGQGLQFLFEYFSETQRNKGNFPGRFSGRQFSNSRSEMNVSTLELGDSALYLCASSLAAGYEQYFGPGTRLTVT.

V is TRBV2 and J is TRBJ1-5, with D unclear. Germline V lookup: CDR1 SNHLY, CDR2 FYNNEI. Trimming cost V 6 bases and J 3 bases, with 6 bases left between them. The CDR3 length is 12 residues. The CDR3 coding sequence is TGTGCCAGCAGGTCTAACAATCAGCCCCAGCATTTT. Translating gives CASRSNNQPQHF. The full variable domain, its missing parts supplied by reference TRBV2 and TRBJ1-5, is EPEVTQTPSHQVTQMGQEVILRCVPISNHLYFYWYRQILGQKVEFLVSFYNNEISEKSEIFDDQFSVERPDGSNFTLKIRSTKLEDSAMYFCASRSNNQPQHFGDGTRLSIL.